This TCR beta chain was sequenced during a study of CD8+ T cells in alopecia areata listed by TCRdb under 2018. Some background on the complete study: The treated patients, all with moderate-to-severe alopecia areata, were enrolled in an open-label pilot trial of oral tofacitinib given at 5 to 10 mg twice daily. Patients on tofacitinib were biopsied at baseline and after 4 and 24 weeks of treatment, and several of the patients also had a later scalp biopsy. Disease severity in treated patients was measured with the SALT score, which quantifies the percentage of affected scalp surface area. In humans, TCRbeta sequencing was performed on scalp tissue and on sorted CD4+ and CD8+ peripheral blood T cells from healthy controls and from patients with patchy or totalis/universalis alopecia areata. To study T cell clonal expansion in alopecia areata, the researchers applied high-throughput TCRbeta sequencing to both the C3H/HeJ mouse model and human patients. Patients stayed on tofacitinib for 6 to 18 months and then had 6 months of follow-up off drug so that delayed response and recurrence could be assessed. The RNA source kit depended on sample type: the PAXgene miRNA kit for fixed scalp, the miRNeasy kit for PBMCs, and the RNeasy kit for mouse skin. Amplification of TCRbeta CDR3 regions was done by immunoSEQ multiplex PCR using 35 Vbeta forward primers and 13 Jbeta reverse primers. Clonality in the scalp was compared among normal scalp (n=4), patchy alopecia areata scalp (n=8), and alopecia totalis/universalis scalp (n=8). Overall study results and their limits: Resident alphabeta T cells in normal human skin are also sequenced, complicating scalp TCR repertoire analysis, unlike mouse skin dominated by gammadelta T cells. Many expanded lesional clones were found to persist in scalp and blood during tofacitinib treatment, and relapse after treatment cessation may be partly explained by this persistence. Lesional scalp, especially in alopecia totalis/universalis, showed higher clonality and more expanded CD8+ clones than normal scalp, suggesting antigenic drive. TCR sequences shared between patients were less clear than in mice, possibly partly because of HLA diversity in the patient population. Tofacitinib significantly lowered scalp clonality and the number of expanded CD8+ clones among the top 100 scalp clones. Because the treated cohort was small and had just a single nonresponder, larger studies are needed to establish links between baseline CD8+ expansion and response.

As encoded in the germline V gene, CDR1 is SGHDT while CDR2 is YYEEEE. V lost 4 bases and J lost 0 bases; the stretch between them is 14 bases long. The CDR3 sequence holds 16 residues, the cysteine and phenylalanine included. The retained sequence is limited to the CDR3, 48 bases, with the frame set at the first base. The sample's treatment or condition label is to be understood as: oral pan-JAK inhibitor, 5-10 mg twice daily. Peripheral blood and lesional scalp punch biopsies were obtained from patients with alopecia areata. PBMCs were separated by density centrifugation and stained for CD3, CD4 and CD8, after which CD4+ and CD8+ T cells were sorted on a FACSAria. Library preparation used the immunoSEQ multiplex PCR assay. To provide template for TCR sequencing, every sample had RNA extracted and reverse transcribed into cDNA. First-strand cDNA was synthesized using SuperScript III with a 2:1 mix of oligo-dT and random hexamers. A synthetic immune receptor repertoire was used to measure amplification bias, and any remaining bias was corrected computationally. Processing in the source paper ran as follows. Raw reads were preprocessed to remove errors, and CDR3 was defined according to IMGT conventions as the region from the conserved cysteine to phenylalanine. Clonality was computed by normalizing Shannon entropy by log2 of the number of productive unique TCRs and subtracting the result from 1. Scalp TCRbeta sequences were cross-referenced with sorted blood CD4 and CD8 repertoires so that the CD4 or CD8 identity of scalp clones could be inferred. In TCRdb, the immuneACCESS table is reduced to in-frame sequences with V and J assigned. These tables do not hold every clone; where another copy was compared, an unresolved V gene accounts for under half, and the others remain unexplained. The V and J calls and the clone size are those of that table, but D and trimming were determined from the DNA. The sample has fewer than 250,000 clones on record, roughly two fifths of them singletons. 0.45% to 0.55% of the sample lies in the top ten.

With respect to this clone: This receptor's antigen is unknown. Base qualities were left out, and no much larger clone turns up one base away.

The TCR was taken from a human donor with alopecia areata. This specimen consisted of CD4+ T cells sorted from blood, obtained at approximately week 31, from a patient treated with tofacitinib. Recombination joined TRBV5-6 with TRBJ2-1, with no reliable assignment of the D segment. Read as DNA, the sequence is TGTGCCAGCAGCCGAATCCGGGTAGTCTCCTACAATGAGCAGTTCTTC. It translates as CASSRIRVVSYNEQFF.